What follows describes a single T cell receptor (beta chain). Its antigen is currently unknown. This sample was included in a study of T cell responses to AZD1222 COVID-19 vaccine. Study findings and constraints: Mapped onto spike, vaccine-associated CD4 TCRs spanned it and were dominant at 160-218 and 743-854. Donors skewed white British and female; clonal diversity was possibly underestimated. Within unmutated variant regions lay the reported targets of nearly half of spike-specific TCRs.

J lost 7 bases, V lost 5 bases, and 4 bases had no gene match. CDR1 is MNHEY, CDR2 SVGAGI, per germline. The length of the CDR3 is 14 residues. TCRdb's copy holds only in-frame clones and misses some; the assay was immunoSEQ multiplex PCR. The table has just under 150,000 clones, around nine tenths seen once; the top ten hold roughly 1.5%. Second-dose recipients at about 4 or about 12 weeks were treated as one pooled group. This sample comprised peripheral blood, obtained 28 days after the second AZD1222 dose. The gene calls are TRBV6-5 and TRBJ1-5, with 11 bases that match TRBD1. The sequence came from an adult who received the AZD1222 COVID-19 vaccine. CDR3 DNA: TGTGCCAGCAGTCCCGGGACAGGGGGGCAGCCCCAGCATTTT. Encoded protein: CASSPGTGGQPQHF.